A single sample gave rise to the 18 T cell receptor beta chains below, sequenced in a study of spatial heterogeneity in lung cancer. The time point: sample taken at primary tumor resection. No cells were sorted before sequencing. The whole RNA sequenced was extracted from tumor, nontumor lung or frozen PBMC. MiXCR, applied by TCRdb to the 5' RACE reads, yields one record per CDR3 protein. Found here are tens of thousands of distinct CDR3 sequences, about 8% of them singletons; the top ten hold about 14%. This material consisted of PBMCs, taken at surgery. All receptors come from a female donor with early-stage non-small cell lung cancer.

This clonotype was seen at least ten times. CDR3 in amino acids: CASRLTAGVNEQFF. The CDR3 bases are TGTGCCAGTCGCCTCACTGCCGGGGTCAATGAGCAGTTCTTC. This chain links TRBV2 with TRBJ2-1; tentatively, D is TRBD2 (5 bases). CDR1 is SNHLY, CDR2 FYNNEI, per germline. The CDR3 loop spans 14 amino acids. V was clipped by 9 bases and J by 6 bases, with 18 bases between them.

This clonotype has more than one count but fewer than ten. The V call is TRBV6-1, the J call TRBJ2-6; D call uncertain. V lost 6 bases, J lost 1 base, and 16 bases lay in between. Germline assignment: CDR1 MNHNS and CDR2 SASEGT. The CDR3 sequence is 17 residues long. The CDR3 nucleotides read TGTGCCAGCAGAGTCGAGGAAAGGAGTTCTGGGGCCAACGTCCTGACTTTC. Translating it yields CASRVEERSSGANVLTF.

The V gene is TRBV6-6, the J gene TRBJ1-2; 9 bases are a match to TRBD1. V gave up 5 bases and J gave up 13 bases; unmatched junction bases: 11. Looked up from germline, CDR1 is MNHNY and CDR2 is SVGAGI (reference sequence). The CDR3 spans 13 residues. The CDR3 nucleotides are TGTGCCAGCAGTACGCAACCGGGACAGGGTTCCACCTTC. It codes for CASSTQPGQGSTF.

V gene TRBV5-1 combines with J gene TRBJ1-5; D remains ambiguous. The germline gives CDR1 SGHRS, CDR2 YFSETQ. The germline V and J ends were trimmed by 3 bases and 2 bases, with 12 bases remaining between them. The CDR3 spans 15 residues. The CDR3 reads CASSSYDSGNQPQHF. DNA for the CDR3: TGCGCCAGCAGCTCCTACGATTCGGGCAATCAGCCCCAGCATTTT.

The genes are TRBV12-3 or TRBV12-4 and TRBJ2-5, with D tentatively TRBD1 (5 bases). The CDR3 extends over 14 amino acids. Trimming removed 5 bases at V and 5 bases at J, with 15 bases between. The CDR3 sequence: CASSPPGSGETQYF. The CDR3 DNA sequence: TGTGCCAGCAGTCCTCCGGGCTCAGGGGAGACCCAGTACTTC.

In its sample, this clonotype was seen a few times. The rearrangement links TRBV5-5 to TRBJ2-7; the D call may be TRBD1 or TRBD2 (5 bases each). Looked up from germline, CDR1 is SGHKS and CDR2 is YYEKEE (reference sequence). V shed 2 bases and J shed 5 bases, with 11 bases lying between them. This CDR3 region has 13 residues. CDR3 sequence: CASSFWGIDEQYF. The DNA for the CDR3 is TGTGCCAGCAGCTTTTGGGGGATCGACGAGCAGTACTTC.

This clonotype has a handful of counts. The CDR3 is CASRVYRGSYEQYV. The CDR3 DNA reads as TGTGCCAGCAGGGTGTACCGGGGCTCCTACGAGCAGTACGTC. The rearrangement uses TRBV6-5 and TRBJ2-7, with D possibly matching TRBD2 (5 bases). V gave up 6 bases and J gave up 0 bases, with 12 bases separating them. The germline V gene encodes CDR1 MNHEY and CDR2 SVGAGI. CDR3 length equals 14 residues.

In this sample, this clonotype turned up many times. The V and J genes are TRBV29-1 and TRBJ2-7, with D possibly being TRBD1 (6 bases). CDR3 size: 14 residues. Per the germline V gene, CDR1 is SQVTM and CDR2 is ANQGSEA. V was cut by 4 bases and J by 5 bases, with 18 bases left in between. CDR3 residues: CSVVRQGSMNEQYF. The CDR3 DNA follows: TGCAGCGTTGTAAGGCAGGGGAGCATGAACGAGCAGTACTTC.

This clonotype was found many times. V usage is TRBV20-1 and J usage is TRBJ1-4; D might be TRBD1 (6 bases). CDR1 and CDR2 from the germline V gene are DFQATT and SNEGSKA (reference sequence). V was clipped by 5 bases and J by 8 bases, with 9 bases between them. CDR3 size: 11 residues. DNA of the CDR3: TGCAGTGCTCGAGGGGGGGAAAAACTGTTTTTT. This codes for CSARGGEKLFF.

Only a few counts were recorded for this clonotype. The chain recombines TRBV7-3 with TRBJ1-1; no definite D call. Trimming cost V 0 bases and J 6 bases, with 8 bases left between them. Germline CDR1 SGHTA, CDR2 FQGTGA. CDR3 size: 13 residues. CDR3 protein: CASSLTVFAEAFF. The CDR3, as DNA: TGTGCCAGCAGCTTAACAGTGTTTGCTGAAGCTTTCTTT.

The chain joins TRBV29-1 to TRBJ2-1, with TRBD2 matching 8 bases. Germline lookup yields CDR1 SQVTM and CDR2 ANQGSEA. V was pared by 7 bases and J by 8 bases, with 16 bases of the junction left unmatched. This CDR3 is built from 15 residues. In DNA, the CDR3 is TGCAGCGGCGAAGAAGGGTTAGCGGGGCGGGATGAGCAGTTCTTC. It specifies CSGEEGLAGRDEQFF.

The chain is built from TRBV7-6 and TRBJ1-1, with D possibly matching TRBD1 (5 bases). The CDR3 length is 17 residues. From germline, CDR1 is SGHVS and CDR2 FNYEAQ. Between the trimmed V and J ends, which lost 3 bases and 2 bases, there was a span of 19 bases. This CDR3 is CASSFNPARVENTEAFF. The DNA for the CDR3 is TGTGCCAGCAGCTTTAACCCGGCCAGGGTGGAAAACACTGAAGCTTTCTTT.

This clonotype has ten or more counts. The gene calls are TRBV6-5 and TRBJ2-7; 9 nucleotides align to TRBD1. V was clipped by 2 bases and J by 6 bases; unmatched bases: 8. The CDR3 has 15 residues. The germline V gene encodes CDR1 MNHEY and CDR2 SVGAGI. The CDR3: CASSYGTGGVSEQYF. The CDR3 coding sequence is TGTGCCAGCAGTTACGGAACAGGGGGCGTCTCCGAGCAGTACTTC.

This clonotype was counted at least ten times. J is TRBJ1-1 and V is TRBV12-3 or TRBV12-4, with D unresolved. The CDR3 loop spans 11 amino acids. The V gene lost 3 bases and the J gene lost 8 bases, with 7 bases spanning the gap. The CDR3 spells CASSLAREAFF. The CDR3 DNA sequence: TGTGCCAGCAGTTTGGCCCGAGAAGCTTTCTTT.

In its sample, this clonotype was seen many times. The rearrangement links TRBV18 to TRBJ1-4, with 7 bases lining up with TRBD1. CDR3 size: 18 residues. V lost 4 bases, J lost 8 bases, and 19 bases stayed unmatched. Germline V gene sequence: CDR1 KGHSH, CDR2 LQKENI. The CDR3 is CASSLTGQTTKGGEKLFF. CDR3 coding DNA: TGTGCCAGCTCACTAACGGGACAGACCACCAAGGGTGGAGAAAAACTGTTTTTT.

The rearrangement links TRBV20-1 to TRBJ1-2; maybe TRBD1 (5 bases). This CDR3 comprises 10 residues. Germline V gene data show CDR1 as DFQATT and CDR2 as SNEGSKA (reference sequence). V lost 5 bases to trimming and J lost 6 bases, with 7 bases between them. As DNA, the CDR3 is TGCAGTGCTCCCAGGGATGGCTACACCTTC. Protein sequence: CSAPRDGYTF.

At least ten counts were recorded for this clonotype. J is TRBJ1-1 and V is TRBV12-3 or TRBV12-4; D unresolved. The ends were cut back, 5 bases at V and 6 bases at J, with 13 bases in the middle. The CDR3 is 13 amino acids. CDR3 nucleotide sequence: TGTGCCAGCAGTCCTCGGGAGTTGGCTGAAGCTTTCTTT. Residues: CASSPRELAEAFF.

The CDR3 DNA sequence: TGTGCCAGCTCGGGCGGACTAGCCACAGATACGCAGTATTTT. Protein: CASSGGLATDTQYF. J is TRBJ2-3 and V is TRBV7-3, with TRBD2 matching 8 bases. Germline CDR1 and CDR2: SGHTA and FQGTGA. V lost 8 bases, J lost 2 bases, and 6 bases stayed unmatched. The CDR3 is 14 amino acids.